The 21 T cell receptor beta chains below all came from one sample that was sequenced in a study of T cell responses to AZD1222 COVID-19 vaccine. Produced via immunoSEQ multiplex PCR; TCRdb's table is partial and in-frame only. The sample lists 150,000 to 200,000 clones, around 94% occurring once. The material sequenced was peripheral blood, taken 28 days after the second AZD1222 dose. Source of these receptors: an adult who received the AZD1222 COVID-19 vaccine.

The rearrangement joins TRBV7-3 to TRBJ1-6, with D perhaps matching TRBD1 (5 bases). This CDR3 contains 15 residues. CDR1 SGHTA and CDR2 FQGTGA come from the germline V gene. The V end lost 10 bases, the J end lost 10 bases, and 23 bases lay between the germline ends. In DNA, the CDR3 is TGTGCCACCCGATTCGTGGGGCAGGTGGACTCACCCCTCCACTTT. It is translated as CATRFVGQVDSPLHF.

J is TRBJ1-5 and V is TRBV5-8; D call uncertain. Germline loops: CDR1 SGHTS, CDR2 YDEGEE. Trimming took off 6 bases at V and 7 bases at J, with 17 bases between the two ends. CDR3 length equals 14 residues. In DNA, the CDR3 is TGTGCCAGCAACTACCCCGGGCTTCGGCAGCCCCAGCATTTT. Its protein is CASNYPGLRQPQHF.

The CDR3 bases are TGTGCCAGCAGCCCCCTGGGCTACAATGAGCAGTTCTTC. It encodes CASSPLGYNEQFF. This rearrangement joins TRBV3-1 (or the pseudogene TRBV3-2) to TRBJ2-1, with D unclear. The CDR3 totals 13 residues. Germline lookup yields CDR1 LGHDT and CDR2 YNNKEL (reference sequence). V shed 4 bases and J shed 3 bases, with 7 bases lying between them.

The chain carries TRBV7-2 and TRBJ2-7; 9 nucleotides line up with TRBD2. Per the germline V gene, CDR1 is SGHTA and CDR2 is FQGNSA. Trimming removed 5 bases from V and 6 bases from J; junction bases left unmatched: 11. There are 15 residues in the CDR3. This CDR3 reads CASSQLPLAGSEQYF. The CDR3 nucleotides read TGTGCCAGCAGCCAGCTCCCACTAGCGGGCAGCGAGCAGTACTTC.

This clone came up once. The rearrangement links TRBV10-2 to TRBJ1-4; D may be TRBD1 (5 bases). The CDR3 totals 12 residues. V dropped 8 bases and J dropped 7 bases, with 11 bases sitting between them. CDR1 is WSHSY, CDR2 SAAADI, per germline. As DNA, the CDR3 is TGCGCCAGCTCTTGGGGGAGTGAAAAACTGTTTTTT. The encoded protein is CASSWGSEKLFF.

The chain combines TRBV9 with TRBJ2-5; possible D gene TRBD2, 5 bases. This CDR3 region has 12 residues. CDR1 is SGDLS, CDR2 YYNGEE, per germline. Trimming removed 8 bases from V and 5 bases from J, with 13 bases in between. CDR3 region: CASGETSETQYF. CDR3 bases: TGTGCCAGTGGGGAGACCTCGGAGACCCAGTACTTC.

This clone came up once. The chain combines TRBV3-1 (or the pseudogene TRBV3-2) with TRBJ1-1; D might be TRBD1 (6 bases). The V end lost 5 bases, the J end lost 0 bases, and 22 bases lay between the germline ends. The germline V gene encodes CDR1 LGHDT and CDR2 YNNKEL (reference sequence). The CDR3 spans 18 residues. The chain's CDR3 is CASSGVFDRRMMNTEAFF. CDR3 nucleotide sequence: TGTGCCAGCAGCGGAGTCTTTGACAGGCGGATGATGAACACTGAAGCTTTCTTT.

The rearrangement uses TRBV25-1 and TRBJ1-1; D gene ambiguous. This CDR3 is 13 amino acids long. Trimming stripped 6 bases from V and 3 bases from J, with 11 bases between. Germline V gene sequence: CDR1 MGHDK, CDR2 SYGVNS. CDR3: CASRLASYTEAFF. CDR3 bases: TGTGCCAGCAGATTGGCCAGCTACACTGAAGCTTTCTTT.

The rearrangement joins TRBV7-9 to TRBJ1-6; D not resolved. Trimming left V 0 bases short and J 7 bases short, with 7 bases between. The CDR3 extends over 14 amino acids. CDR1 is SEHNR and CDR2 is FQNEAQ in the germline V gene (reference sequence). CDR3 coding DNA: TGTGCCAGCAGCTTAGCACAGCCGAATTCACCCCTCCACTTT. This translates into CASSLAQPNSPLHF.

CDR3 DNA: TGTGCCAGCAGCTGGGAAGGGACAGGGTTTTCGACTGAAGCTTTCTTT. It specifies CASSWEGTGFSTEAFF. The chain uses TRBV5-4 and TRBJ1-1; 9 nucleotides match TRBD1. Germline assignment: CDR1 SGHNT and CDR2 YYREEE (reference sequence). Germline trimming cut 3 bases from V and 5 bases from J; bases unmatched to any gene: 11. The CDR3 totals 16 residues.

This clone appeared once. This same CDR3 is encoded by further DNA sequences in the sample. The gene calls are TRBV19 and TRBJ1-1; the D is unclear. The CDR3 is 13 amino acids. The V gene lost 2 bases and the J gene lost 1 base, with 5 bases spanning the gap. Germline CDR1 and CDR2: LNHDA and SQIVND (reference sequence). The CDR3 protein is CASSISGNTEAFF. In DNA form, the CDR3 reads TGTGCCAGTAGTATATCAGGGAACACTGAAGCTTTCTTT.

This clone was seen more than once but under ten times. CDR3 protein: CASSPLKTGQETQYF. CDR3 nucleotides: TGTGCCAGCTCACCCCTCAAAACAGGGCAAGAGACCCAGTACTTC. This chain links TRBV18 with TRBJ2-5; the D gene is possibly TRBD1 (6 bases). This CDR3 is built from 15 residues. Trimming cost V 3 bases and J 2 bases, with 13 bases left between them. Germline CDR1 KGHSH, CDR2 LQKENI.

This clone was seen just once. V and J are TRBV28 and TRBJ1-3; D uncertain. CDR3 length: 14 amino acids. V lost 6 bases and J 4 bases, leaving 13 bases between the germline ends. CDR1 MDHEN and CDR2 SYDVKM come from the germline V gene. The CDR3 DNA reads TGTGCCAGCAGCCCTCGGGGTACGGGAAACACCATATATTTT. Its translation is CASSPRGTGNTIYF.

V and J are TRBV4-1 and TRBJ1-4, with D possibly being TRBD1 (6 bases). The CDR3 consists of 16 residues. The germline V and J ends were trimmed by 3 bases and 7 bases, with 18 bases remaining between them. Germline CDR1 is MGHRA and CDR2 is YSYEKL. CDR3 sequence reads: CASSQARTEFGEKLFF. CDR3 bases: TGCGCCAGCAGCCAGGCCAGGACAGAGTTCGGTGAAAAACTGTTTTTT.

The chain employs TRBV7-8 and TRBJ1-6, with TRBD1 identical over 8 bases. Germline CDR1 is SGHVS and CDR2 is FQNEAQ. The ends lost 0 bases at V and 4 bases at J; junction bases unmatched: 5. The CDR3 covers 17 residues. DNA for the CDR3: TGTGCCAGCAGCTTAGCCGGGACAGGCGCATATAATTCACCCCTCCACTTT. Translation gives CASSLAGTGAYNSPLHF. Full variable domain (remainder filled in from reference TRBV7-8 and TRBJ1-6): GAGVSQSPRYKVAKRGQDVALRCDPISGHVSLFWYQQALGQGPEFLTYFQNEAQLDKSGLPSDRFFAERPEGSVSTLKIQRTQQEDSAVYLCASSLAGTGAYNSPLHFGNGTRLTVT.

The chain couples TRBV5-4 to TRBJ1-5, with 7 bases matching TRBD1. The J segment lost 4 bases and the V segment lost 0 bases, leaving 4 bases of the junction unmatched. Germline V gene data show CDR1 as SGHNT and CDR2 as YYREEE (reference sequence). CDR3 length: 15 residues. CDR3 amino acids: CASSLGTGTNQPQHF. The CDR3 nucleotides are TGTGCCAGCAGCTTGGGGACAGGAACGAATCAGCCCCAGCATTTT.

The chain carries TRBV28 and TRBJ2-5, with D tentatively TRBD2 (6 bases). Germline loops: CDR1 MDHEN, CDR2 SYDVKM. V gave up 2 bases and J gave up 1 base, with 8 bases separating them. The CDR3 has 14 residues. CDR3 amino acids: CASSLRETQETQYF. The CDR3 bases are TGTGCCAGCAGTTTACGGGAGACCCAAGAGACCCAGTACTTC.

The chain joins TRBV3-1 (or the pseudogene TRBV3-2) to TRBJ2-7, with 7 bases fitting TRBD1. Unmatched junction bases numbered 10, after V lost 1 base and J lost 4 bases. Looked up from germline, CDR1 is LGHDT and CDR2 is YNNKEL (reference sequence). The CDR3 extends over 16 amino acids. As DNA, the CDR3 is TGTGCCAGCAGCCAAGGATGGGCAGGGGGAATTTACGAGCAGTACTTC. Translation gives CASSQGWAGGIYEQYF.

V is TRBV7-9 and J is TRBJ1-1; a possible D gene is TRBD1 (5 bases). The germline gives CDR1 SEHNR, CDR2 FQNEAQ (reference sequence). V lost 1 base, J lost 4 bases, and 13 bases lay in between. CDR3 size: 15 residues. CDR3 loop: CASSLVSGGITEAFF. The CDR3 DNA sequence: TGTGCCAGCAGCTTAGTAAGTGGGGGTATCACTGAAGCTTTCTTT. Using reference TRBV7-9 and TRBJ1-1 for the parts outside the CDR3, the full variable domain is DTGVSQNPRHKITKRGQNVTFRCDPISEHNRLYWYRQTLGQGPEFLTYFQNEAQLEKSRLLSDRFSAERPKGSFSTLEIQRTEQGDSAMYLCASSLVSGGITEAFFGQGTRLTVV.

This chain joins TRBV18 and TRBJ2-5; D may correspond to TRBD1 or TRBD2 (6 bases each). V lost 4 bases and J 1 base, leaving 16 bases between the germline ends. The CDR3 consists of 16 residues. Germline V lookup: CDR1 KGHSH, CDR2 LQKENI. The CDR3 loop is CASSLATGASQETQYF. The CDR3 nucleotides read TGTGCCAGCTCACTAGCTACGGGGGCCTCCCAAGAGACCCAGTACTTC.

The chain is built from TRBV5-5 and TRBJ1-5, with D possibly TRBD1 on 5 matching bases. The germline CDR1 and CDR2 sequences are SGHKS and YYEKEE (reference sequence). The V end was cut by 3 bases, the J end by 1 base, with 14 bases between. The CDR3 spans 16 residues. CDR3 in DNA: TGTGCCAGCAGCTCCGGGACTGGAGGAAGCAATCAGCCCCAGCATTTT. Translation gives CASSSGTGGSNQPQHF. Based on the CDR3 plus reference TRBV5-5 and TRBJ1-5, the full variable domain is DAGVTQSPTHLIKTRGQQVTLRCSPISGHKSVSWYQQVLGQGPQFIFQYYEKEERGRGNFPDRFSARQFPNYSSELNVNALLLGDSALYLCASSSGTGGSNQPQHFGDGTRLSIL.